Listed here is a single T cell receptor beta chain. The repertoire was sequenced with immunoSEQ multiplex PCR; TCRdb's copy has only in-frame clones and lacks some. The repertoire includes around 57,000 clones, around 88% of them detected once, and approximately 17% sits in the top ten. This sample is drawn from a study of blood T cell repertoires in COVID-19. Germline-derived CDR1 and CDR2 are LGHDT and YNNKEL (reference sequence). V lost 2 bases and J lost 1, with 14 bases in between. This CDR3 contains 16 residues. The sample comprised peripheral blood. The chain joins TRBV3-1 (or the pseudogene TRBV3-2) to TRBJ1-1, with TRBD1 as a possible D gene (5 bases). This receptor was identified in a woman at least 80 years old with active COVID-19. Here the CDR3 reads CASSQTKGSGNTEAFF. CDR3 bases: TGTGCCAGCAGCCAAACTAAGGGGTCAGGGAACACTGAAGCTTTCTTT.